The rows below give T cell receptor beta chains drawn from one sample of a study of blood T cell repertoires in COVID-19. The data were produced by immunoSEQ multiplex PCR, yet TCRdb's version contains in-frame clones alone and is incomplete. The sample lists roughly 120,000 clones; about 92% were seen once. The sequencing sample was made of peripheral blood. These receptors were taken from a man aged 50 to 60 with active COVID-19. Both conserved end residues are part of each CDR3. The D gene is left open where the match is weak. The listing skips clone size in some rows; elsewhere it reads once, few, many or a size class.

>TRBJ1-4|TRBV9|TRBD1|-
CASSVDVGAGGFEKLFF
TGTGCCAGCAGCGTAGATGTTGGGGCAGGGGGCTTTGAAAAACTGTTTTTT
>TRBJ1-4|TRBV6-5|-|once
CASSWTQVEKLFF
TGTGCCAGCAGTTGGACACAAGTTGAAAAACTGTTTTTT
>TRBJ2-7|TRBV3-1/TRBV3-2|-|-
CASTGGPSGEQYF
TGTGCCAGCACTGGCGGCCCTTCGGGCGAGCAGTACTTC
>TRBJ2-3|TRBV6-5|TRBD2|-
CAGRGGSADTQYF
TGTGCCGGCCGAGGCGGGAGTGCAGATACGCAGTATTTT
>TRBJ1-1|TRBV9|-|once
CASSGGTTVNTEAFF
TGTGCCAGCAGCGGGGGAACGACAGTGAACACTGAAGCTTTCTTT
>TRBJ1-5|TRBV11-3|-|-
CASSLAPEAQHF
TGTGCCAGCAGCTTAGCCCCCGAGGCCCAGCATTTT
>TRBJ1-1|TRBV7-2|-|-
CASSLEPAGEAFF
TGTGCCAGCAGCTTAGAACCGGCAGGGGAAGCTTTCTTT
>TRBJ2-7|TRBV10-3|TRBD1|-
CAISSGTGYYEQYF
TGTGCCATCAGTAGCGGGACAGGGTACTACGAGCAGTACTTC
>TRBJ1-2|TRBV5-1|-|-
CASSFEQDYGYTF
TGCGCCAGCAGCTTTGAACAGGACTATGGCTACACCTTC
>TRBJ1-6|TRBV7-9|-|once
CASSLSTANSPLHF
TGTGCCAGCAGCTTATCGACAGCTAATTCACCCCTCCACTTT
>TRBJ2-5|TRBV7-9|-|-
CASSRSTGPETQYF
TGTGCCAGCAGCCGGTCTACAGGGCCCGAGACCCAGTACTTC
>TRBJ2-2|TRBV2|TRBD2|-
CASSERSGRSAGELFF
TGTGCCAGCAGTGAACGTAGCGGGAGATCGGCCGGGGAGCTGTTTTTT
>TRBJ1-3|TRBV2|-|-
CASRTVPSYGNTIYF
TGTGCCAGCAGGACAGTACCCTCGTACGGCAACACCATATATTTT
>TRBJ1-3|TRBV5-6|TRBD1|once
CASSLGSGGSIEGNTIYF
TGTGCCAGCAGCCTTGGGTCAGGGGGAAGCATAGAGGGAAACACCATATATTTT
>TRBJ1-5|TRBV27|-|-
CASSFTENINQPQHF
TGTGCCAGCAGTTTTACCGAGAATATTAATCAGCCCCAGCATTTT
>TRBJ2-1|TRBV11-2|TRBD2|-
CASSLGSGGQGEQFF
TGTGCCAGCAGCTTAGGTAGCGGGGGGCAGGGTGAGCAGTTCTTC
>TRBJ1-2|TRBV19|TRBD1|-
CASIIRETGGVYGYTF
TGTGCCAGTATAATCAGAGAGACAGGGGGCGTCTATGGCTACACCTTC
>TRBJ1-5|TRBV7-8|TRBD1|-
CASSSTGGQPQHF
TGTGCCAGCAGCTCAACAGGGGGTCAGCCCCAGCATTTT
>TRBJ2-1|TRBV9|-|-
CASSVATRVAGYFDEQFF
TGTGCCAGCAGCGTAGCTACACGGGTGGCAGGGTACTTCGATGAGCAGTTCTTC
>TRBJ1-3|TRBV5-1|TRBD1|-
CASSLGSGQAGNTIYF
TGCGCCAGCAGCTTGGGTTCGGGACAGGCTGGAAACACCATATATTTT
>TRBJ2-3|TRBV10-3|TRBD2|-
CAISGTSGTTDTQYF
TGTGCCATCAGCGGGACTAGCGGAACCACAGATACGCAGTATTTT
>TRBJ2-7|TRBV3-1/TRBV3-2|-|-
CASSRDISSEQYF
TGTGCCAGCAGCCGGGACATTTCGAGTGAGCAGTACTTC
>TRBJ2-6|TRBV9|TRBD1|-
CASSVGDRVLGGANVLTF
TGTGCCAGCAGCGTAGGAGACAGGGTATTAGGTGGGGCCAACGTCCTGACTTTC
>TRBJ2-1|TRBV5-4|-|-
CASTPAGQGEQFF
TGTGCCAGCACCCCGGCGGGGCAGGGTGAGCAGTTCTTC
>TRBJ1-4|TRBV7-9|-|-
CASSRAGSQEKLFF
TGTGCCAGCAGCCGCGCGGGGTCCCAAGAAAAACTGTTTTTT
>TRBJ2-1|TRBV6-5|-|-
CASSQGRASDEQFF
TGTGCCAGCAGTCAGGGGAGGGCCTCGGATGAGCAGTTCTTC
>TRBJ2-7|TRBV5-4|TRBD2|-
CASSPERGGLYEQYF
TGTGCCAGCAGCCCGGAGCGGGGGGGACTCTACGAGCAGTACTTC
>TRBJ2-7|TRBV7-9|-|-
CASSLTDSLNYEQYF
TGTGCCAGCAGCTTAACGGACAGCCTAAACTACGAGCAGTACTTC
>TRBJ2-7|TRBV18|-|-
CASSPGTNYEQYF
TGTGCCAGCTCACCTGGGACAAACTACGAGCAGTACTTC
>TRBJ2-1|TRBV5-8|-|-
CASSLRGSYNEQFF
TGTGCCAGCAGCTTAAGGGGATCCTACAATGAGCAGTTCTTC
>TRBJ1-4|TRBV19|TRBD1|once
CASTPQGATNEKLFF
TGTGCCAGTACTCCCCAGGGGGCAACTAATGAAAAACTGTTTTTT
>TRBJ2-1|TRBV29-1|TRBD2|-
CSVEGATSGNNEQFF
TGCAGCGTTGAAGGGGCGACTAGCGGTAACAATGAGCAGTTCTTC
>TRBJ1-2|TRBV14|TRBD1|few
CASSQGWGQGDYGYTF
TGTGCCAGCAGCCAAGGATGGGGACAGGGAGACTATGGCTACACCTTC
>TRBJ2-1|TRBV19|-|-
CASRDSGSSSYNEQFF
TGTGCCAGTAGGGATTCGGGGTCTAGCTCCTACAATGAGCAGTTCTTC
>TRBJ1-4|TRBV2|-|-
CASSGQTNEKLFF
TGTGCCAGTTCGGGACAAACTAATGAAAAACTGTTTTTT